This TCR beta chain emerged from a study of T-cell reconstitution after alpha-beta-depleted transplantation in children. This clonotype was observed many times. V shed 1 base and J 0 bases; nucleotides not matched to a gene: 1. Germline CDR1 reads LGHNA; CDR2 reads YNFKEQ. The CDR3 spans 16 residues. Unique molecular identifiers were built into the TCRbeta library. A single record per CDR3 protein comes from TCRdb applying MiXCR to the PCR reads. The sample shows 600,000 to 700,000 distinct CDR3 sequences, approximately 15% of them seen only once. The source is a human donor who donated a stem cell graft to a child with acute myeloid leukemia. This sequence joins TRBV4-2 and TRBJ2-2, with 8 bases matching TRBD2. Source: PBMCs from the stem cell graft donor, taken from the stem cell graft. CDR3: CASSQAGGSNTGELFF. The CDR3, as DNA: TGTGCCAGCAGCCAAGCGGGGGGGTCGAACACCGGGGAGCTGTTTTTT.